This TCR beta chain was identified during a study of blood T cell repertoires in COVID-19. The overall study: Spain, Italy and the United States supplied samples that represented acute and convalescent COVID-19. Nucleic acid was either cDNA or gDNA, and it came from T cells, B-cell-depleted T cells, or PBMCs.

CDR1 is LGHDT, CDR2 YNNKEL, per germline (reference sequence). The CDR3 has 13 residues. V was trimmed by 6 bases and J by 7 bases, leaving 13 bases between them. This clone turned up a few times. Study processing details: It was from reference gene primer amplification that nucleated cell counts were estimated. Clones were read by immunoSEQ multiplex PCR, and TCRdb kept only the in-frame ones, dropping some. V and J calls and clone size come straight from that table; D and trimming were deduced from the DNA. Counted here are about 190,000 clones, less than 80% occurring once; the ten biggest clones make up approximately 12%.

This TCR derives from a man aged 45-65 years who had recovered from COVID-19. The sequencing sample was made of peripheral blood. The chain uses TRBV3-1 (or the pseudogene TRBV3-2) and TRBJ1-5, with D tentatively TRBD1 (5 bases). The CDR3: CASRGGTGQPQHF. In DNA form, the CDR3 reads TGTGCCAGCAGGGGGGGGACCGGGCAGCCCCAGCATTTT.